What follows are 13 T cell receptor beta chains derived from one specimen sequenced in a study of T cell changes during pregnancy in multiple sclerosis. TCRdb's table, derived via immunoSEQ multiplex PCR, lists solely in-frame clones and lacks some. The data contain fewer than 60,000 clones, about 90% of them singletons. The sample was peripheral blood, taken after pregnancy. These receptors came from a female donor in good health, enrolled as a control in a pregnancy study.

This clone was seen just once. The chain links TRBV5-3 to TRBJ1-3; D is ambiguous. TRBV5-3 is identified as an open reading frame with a role that is uncertain. V was cut by 2 bases and J by 4 bases, with 10 bases left in between. CDR3 size: 14 residues. CDR3 region: CARSFGGSGNTIYF. The CDR3 DNA follows: TGTGCCAGAAGCTTCGGAGGGTCCGGAAACACCATATATTTT.

The chain links TRBV19 to TRBJ2-3; 7 positions match TRBD2. CDR1 is LNHDA, CDR2 SQIVND, per germline (reference sequence). The V gene end was trimmed by 6 bases and the J gene end by 0 bases; junction bases not matched to a gene: 6. The CDR3 extends over 15 amino acids. In DNA, the CDR3 is TGTGCCAGTAGGCAACTAGCGACTAGCACAGATACGCAGTATTTT. Residues: CASRQLATSTDTQYF.

The chain joins TRBV6-1 to TRBJ1-2, with D perhaps matching TRBD1 (5 bases). The CDR3 has 14 residues. Germline V gene data show CDR1 as MNHNS and CDR2 as SASEGT. V was cut by 7 bases and J by 6 bases, with 18 bases left in between. CDR3 loop: CASKGAAIFHGYTF. The CDR3, as DNA: TGTGCCAGCAAAGGGGCAGCAATATTCCATGGCTACACCTTC.

This clone has a handful of counts. V is TRBV19 and J is TRBJ1-1, with 8 bases identical to TRBD1. Trimming took 10 bases from V and 3 from J; bases not matched to a gene: 10. This CDR3 spans 14 amino acids. Germline values: CDR1 LNHDA, CDR2 SQIVND (reference sequence). The chain's CDR3 is CATSGGVRDTEAFF. The CDR3 region has the DNA TGTGCCACTTCAGGGGGCGTGAGGGACACTGAAGCTTTCTTT.

CDR3 amino acids: CASSPNRGGQPQHF. In DNA form, the CDR3 reads TGTGCCAGCTCCCCTAACAGGGGTGGGCAGCCCCAGCATTTT. The chain has TRBV18 and TRBJ1-5, with 7 bases fitting TRBD1. The V and J ends lost 6 bases and 7 bases, in that order; junction bases with no gene match: 9. The CDR3 runs 14 residues. Germline CDR1 KGHSH, CDR2 LQKENI.

The rearrangement uses TRBV28 and TRBJ1-2; no reliable D call. Germline values: CDR1 MDHEN, CDR2 SYDVKM. The germline V and J ends were trimmed by 6 bases and 3 bases, with 11 bases remaining between them. The CDR3 contains 13 residues. CDR3 sequence: CASSLGGHYGYTF. CDR3 bases: TGTGCCAGCAGCCTTGGAGGCCACTATGGCTACACCTTC.

The chain uses TRBV6-5 and TRBJ2-2, with TRBD1 matching 7 bases. The junction had 4 bases not matched to a gene; V was cut back by 5 bases and J by 4 bases. The length of the CDR3 is 14 residues. Germline V gene lookup returns CDR1 MNHEY and CDR2 SVGAGI. In nucleotides, the CDR3 is TGTGCCAGCAGTGGATCAGGGGGCACCGGGGAGCTGTTTTTT. This translates into CASSGSGGTGELFF.

This rearrangement joins TRBV27 to TRBJ1-2, with 10 bases fitting TRBD1. The junction had 6 bases not matched to a gene; V was cut back by 5 bases and J by 3 bases. The CDR3 length is 15 residues. In germline, CDR1 is MNHEY, CDR2 SMNVEV (reference sequence). This CDR3 is CASSTGTGDDYGYTF. The CDR3, as DNA: TGTGCCAGCAGTACCGGGACAGGGGATGACTATGGCTACACCTTC.

The chain links TRBV28 to TRBJ1-2; no definite D call. The germline V gene has CDR1 MDHEN and CDR2 SYDVKM. The CDR3 spans 15 residues. The V and J ends lost 7 bases and 4 bases respectively, with 19 bases between them. The CDR3: CASTTDPLGGYGYTF. For the CDR3, the DNA is TGTGCCAGCACTACCGACCCCTTGGGAGGCTATGGCTACACCTTC.

This chain joins TRBV4-1 and TRBJ1-2; 8 bases agree with TRBD1. CDR1 and CDR2 (germline): MGHRA, YSYEKL. This CDR3 has 16 residues. The J segment lost 2 bases and the V segment lost 4 bases, leaving 9 bases of the junction unmatched. CDR3 bases: TGCGCCAGCAGCCTAAGACAGGGGCAAACAAACTATGGCTACACCTTC. Residues: CASSLRQGQTNYGYTF.

The rearrangement joins TRBV19 to TRBJ1-1, with TRBD1 as a possible D gene (5 bases). Germline V gene lookup returns CDR1 LNHDA and CDR2 SQIVND (reference sequence). V dropped 6 bases and J dropped 8 bases, with 19 bases sitting between them. The CDR3 consists of 14 residues. The CDR3 loop reads CASSGDSSVREAFF. CDR3 DNA sequence: TGTGCCAGTAGCGGCGACAGTTCAGTGAGAGAAGCTTTCTTT.

The chain carries TRBV27 and TRBJ2-6, with a possible D match to TRBD2 (7 bases). The CDR3 is 18 residues long. Trimming took 6 bases from V and 0 from J, leaving 18 bases between them. Germline V gene lookup returns CDR1 MNHEY and CDR2 SMNVEV (reference sequence). The CDR3 region has the DNA TGTGCCAGCAGCCCCGTCGGGGGGCGGTACTCTGGGGCCAACGTCCTGACTTTC. Protein sequence: CASSPVGGRYSGANVLTF.

The V gene is TRBV18, the J gene TRBJ1-2, with D tentatively TRBD1 (6 bases). Deletions cut 6 bases from V and 2 bases from J, with 16 bases between. Germline CDR1 and CDR2: KGHSH and LQKENI. CDR3 length equals 15 residues. The CDR3 DNA sequence: TGTGCCAGCTCTCCCAACAGGGAGAGGAACTATGGCTACACCTTC. It encodes CASSPNRERNYGYTF.